Listed here are 26 T cell receptor beta chains from one sample, sequenced in a study of blood T cell repertoires in COVID-19. TCRdb keeps only in-frame clones here, not all; method: immunoSEQ multiplex PCR. This table holds roughly 200,000 clones, around 83% found once. The sample was peripheral blood. Receptor source: a woman aged 25-40 years with active or convalescent COVID-19.

The DNA of the CDR3 is TGTGCCAGCAGAGGGTACAGGGGGGAGCTGTTTTTT. It is translated as CASRGYRGELFF. The rearrangement uses TRBV2 and TRBJ2-2; D is perhaps TRBD1 (5 bases). The CDR3 is 12 amino acids. Looked up from germline, CDR1 is SNHLY and CDR2 is FYNNEI. V dropped 6 bases and J dropped 8 bases, with 10 bases sitting between them.

This chain connects TRBV3-1 (or the pseudogene TRBV3-2) to TRBJ2-7; the D is unclear. The CDR3 loop spans 15 amino acids. Trimming left V 0 bases short and J 4 bases short, with 13 bases between. CDR1 and CDR2 from the germline V gene are LGHDT and YNNKEL (reference sequence). The DNA for the CDR3 is TGTGCCAGCAGCCAAGAGGCAGGATTATTATACGAGCAGTACTTC. It specifies CASSQEAGLLYEQYF.

DNA for the CDR3: TGTGCCACCAGTGCGACAGGGAAGGTGCAGTATTTT. Translated, it gives CATSATGKVQYF. This chain links TRBV24-1 with TRBJ2-3; TRBD1 matches 7 bases. The CDR3 has 12 residues. The V gene end was trimmed by 5 bases and the J gene end by 11 bases; junction bases not matched to a gene: 6. CDR1 is KGHDR, CDR2 SFDVKD, per germline.

The chain couples TRBV6-5 to TRBJ2-5, with TRBD2 identical over 7 bases. The CDR3 extends over 16 amino acids. The V segment lost 0 bases and the J segment 4 bases; nucleotides outside the gene matches: 8. Germline V lookup: CDR1 MNHEY, CDR2 SVGAGI. CDR3 amino acids: CASSYSGLGLSETQYF. The DNA for the CDR3 is TGTGCCAGCAGTTACTCGGGGTTGGGACTATCAGAGACCCAGTACTTC.

CDR3 sequence (DNA): TGTGCCAGCAGTTTACTGGACAGCTACAATGAGCAGTTCTTC. Amino acid sequence: CASSLLDSYNEQFF. The chain combines TRBV27 with TRBJ2-1, with a possible D match to TRBD1 (6 bases). CDR1 and CDR2 (germline): MNHEY, SMNVEV (reference sequence). The CDR3 totals 14 residues. V was trimmed by 2 bases and J by 3 bases, leaving 8 bases between them.

This CDR3 is CASSDPAGDYEQYF. The DNA for the CDR3 is TGTGCCAGCAGTGATCCAGCGGGAGACTACGAGCAGTACTTC. The chain recombines TRBV25-1 with TRBJ2-7; 8 bases fit TRBD2. CDR3 length equals 14 residues. Trimming took 3 bases from V and 3 from J; bases not matched to a gene: 4. Germline V lookup: CDR1 MGHDK, CDR2 SYGVNS.

The CDR3 DNA sequence: TGTGCCAGTAGTATAGGCAGGGGGCCTGGGGCCAACGTCCTGACTTTC. This translates into CASSIGRGPGANVLTF. This chain connects TRBV19 to TRBJ2-6, with 8 bases that match TRBD1. V dropped 1 base and J dropped 2; count of bases not matched to a gene: 1. In germline, CDR1 is LNHDA, CDR2 SQIVND (reference sequence). The CDR3 loop spans 16 amino acids.

A single count supports this clone. CDR3 DNA sequence: TGTGCCAGAAGCCCTCCACAGGGAAGGGCCGCCAATCAGCCCCAGCATTTT. It specifies CARSPPQGRAANQPQHF. The chain has TRBV7-5 and TRBJ1-5; TRBD1 reflects the table's D call only, with no check against the DNA. TRBV7-5 is annotated as a pseudogene. CDR3 length: 17 residues.

The V and J genes are TRBV7-9 and TRBJ2-1; no clear D. This CDR3 is 13 amino acids long. CDR1 is SEHNR, CDR2 FQNEAQ, per germline (reference sequence). The V gene lost 8 bases and the J gene lost 0 bases, with 8 bases spanning the gap. Here the CDR3 reads CASAASSYNEQFF. The CDR3 bases are TGTGCCAGCGCGGCCAGCTCCTACAATGAGCAGTTCTTC.

The rearrangement joins TRBV6-5 to TRBJ1-6; 9 nucleotides match TRBD1. Per the germline V gene, CDR1 is MNHEY and CDR2 is SVGAGI. The CDR3 is 15 residues long. With V trimmed by 5 bases and J by 6 bases, 5 bases remained unmatched. CDR3 in amino acids: CASSPRGQGNSPLHF. The CDR3 coding sequence is TGTGCCAGCAGTCCCAGGGGACAGGGTAATTCACCCCTCCACTTT.

This rearrangement joins TRBV7-9 to TRBJ1-5; TRBD1 is a possible D gene (6 bases). This CDR3 has 15 amino acids. V was cut by 4 bases and J by 2 bases, with 12 bases left in between. Germline-derived CDR1 and CDR2 are SEHNR and FQNEAQ (reference sequence). In DNA form, the CDR3 reads TGTGCCAGCAGCTCAGCCTCAGGGGGCAATCAGCCCCAGCATTTT. Protein: CASSSASGGNQPQHF.

This clone has a single count. The gene calls are TRBV7-2 and TRBJ2-2, with 8 nucleotides matching TRBD1. Losses at the gene ends were 6 bases for V and 3 bases for J; bases not matched to a gene: 9. The CDR3 sequence is 16 residues long. From germline, CDR1 is SGHTA and CDR2 FQGNSA. The CDR3: CASSLQGGIYTGELFF. CDR3 nucleotides: TGTGCCAGCAGTTTACAGGGGGGCATATACACCGGGGAGCTGTTTTTT.

The chain combines TRBV5-8 with TRBJ1-2, with 8 bases lining up with TRBD1. Germline values: CDR1 SGHTS, CDR2 YDEGEE. The CDR3 consists of 14 residues. Trimming took 4 bases from V and 5 from J; bases not matched to a gene: 7. This chain's CDR3 is CASSERQGAYGYTF. The CDR3 DNA follows: TGTGCCAGCAGCGAACGGCAGGGGGCGTATGGCTACACCTTC.

This chain connects TRBV19 to TRBJ2-7; 11 bases agree with TRBD1. V lost 10 bases to trimming and J lost 3 bases; unmatched junction nucleotides: 2. Germline CDR1 and CDR2: LNHDA and SQIVND (reference sequence). The CDR3 runs 12 residues. The DNA of the CDR3 is TGTGCCACCGGGACAGGGGGCTACGAGCAGTACTTC. As protein: CATGTGGYEQYF.

This chain uses TRBV9 with TRBJ1-1; TRBD1 aligns across 11 bases. The germline CDR1 and CDR2 sequences are SGDLS and YYNGEE. CDR3 length equals 15 residues. V shed 4 bases and J 10 bases; nucleotides not matched to a gene: 12. The CDR3 protein is CASSLLGWTGGPAFF. The CDR3 coding sequence is TGTGCCAGCAGCCTCCTGGGGTGGACAGGGGGCCCAGCTTTCTTT.

The chain recombines TRBV15 with TRBJ1-2; TRBD1 matches at 8 bases. This CDR3 has 15 residues. The junction had 9 bases not matched to a gene; V was cut back by 5 bases and J by 4 bases. The V gene's germline CDR1 is LNHNV and CDR2 YYDKDF (reference sequence). The CDR3 DNA reads as TGTGCCACCAGCCCTAACCAGGGGGCTGGCTATGGCTACACCTTC. It codes for CATSPNQGAGYGYTF.

The chain joins TRBV12-3 or TRBV12-4 to TRBJ1-2; 7 nucleotides match TRBD1. The CDR3 is 13 residues long. Trimming took 5 bases from V and 8 from J; bases not matched to a gene: 8. CDR3 in DNA: TGTGCCAGCAGTGTGAGACAGGGCGGCGGCTACACCTTC. Translated, it gives CASSVRQGGGYTF.

The chain uses TRBV11-3 and TRBJ1-1, with 7 bases identical to TRBD1. Germline lookup yields CDR1 SGHNT and CDR2 YENEEA. V lost 10 bases to trimming and J lost 1 base; unmatched junction nucleotides: 9. The CDR3 covers 14 residues. The DNA of the CDR3 is TGTGCCATCCAACTCAGGGACAGGAACACTGAAGCTTTCTTT. Its translation: CAIQLRDRNTEAFF.

The J gene is TRBJ1-1, the V gene TRBV3-1 (or the pseudogene TRBV3-2); the D gene is possibly TRBD1 (5 bases). The CDR3 contains 14 residues. Trimming left V 3 bases short and J 1 base short, with 9 bases between. Germline V gives CDR1 LGHDT, CDR2 YNNKEL (reference sequence). The CDR3 protein is CASSHLDRNTEAFF. Here the CDR3 DNA reads TGTGCCAGCAGCCACCTAGACAGGAACACTGAAGCTTTCTTT.

The V gene is TRBV6-2 or TRBV6-3, the J gene TRBJ1-3, with 9 bases fitting TRBD1. V lost 5 bases to trimming and J lost 1 base; unmatched junction nucleotides: 6. Germline CDR1 MNHEY, CDR2 SVGEGT. This CDR3 has 16 amino acids. The CDR3 sequence: CASSVQGAWSGNTIYF. In DNA form, the CDR3 reads TGTGCCAGCAGTGTACAGGGGGCTTGGTCTGGAAACACCATATATTTT.

The chain has TRBV19 and TRBJ2-2; a possible D gene is TRBD2 (6 bases). Per the germline V gene, CDR1 is LNHDA and CDR2 is SQIVND (reference sequence). The CDR3 runs 16 residues. V was shortened by 1 base and J by 3 bases, with 12 bases between the two germline ends. CDR3 loop: CASSIAAGRDTGELFF. The DNA of the CDR3 is TGTGCCAGTAGTATAGCGGCCGGGAGAGACACCGGGGAGCTGTTTTTT.

The chain joins TRBV5-4 to TRBJ1-2; D is undetermined. Trimming cost V 3 bases and J 2 bases, with 8 bases left between them. CDR3 size: 13 residues. Germline-derived CDR1 and CDR2 are SGHNT and YYREEE (reference sequence). CDR3 sequence: CASSSGKNYGYTF. The DNA of the CDR3 is TGTGCCAGCAGCTCGGGGAAGAACTATGGCTACACCTTC.

This chain joins TRBV24-1 and TRBJ2-7; no definite D call. CDR1 and CDR2 from the germline V gene are KGHDR and SFDVKD. V lost 2 bases and J 6 bases, leaving 7 bases between the germline ends. This CDR3 has 12 residues. This CDR3 reads CATSDYGGEQYF. The CDR3 DNA reads as TGTGCCACCAGTGATTATGGCGGCGAGCAGTACTTC.

The chain employs TRBV24-1 and TRBJ1-2, with 9 bases matching TRBD1. Germline V lookup: CDR1 KGHDR, CDR2 SFDVKD. J gave up 0 bases and V 3 bases, and 4 bases lay outside the gene matches. This CDR3 is built from 16 residues. The CDR3 bases are TGTGCCACCAGTGATGGAACAGGGGGCTCTAACTATGGCTACACCTTC. Translation: CATSDGTGGSNYGYTF.

A single count supports this clone. The rearrangement uses TRBV3-1 (or the pseudogene TRBV3-2) and TRBJ1-1, with TRBD1 identical over 7 bases. Trimming removed 3 bases from V and 6 bases from J; junction bases left unmatched: 13. CDR1 is LGHDT, CDR2 YNNKEL, per germline (reference sequence). This CDR3 is built from 16 residues. DNA for the CDR3: TGTGCCAGCAGCCACCCTCGACAGGGAAATGTCGCTGAAGCTTTCTTT. Its translation: CASSHPRQGNVAEAFF.

This sequence joins TRBV5-1 and TRBJ2-1; 7 bases align to TRBD2. Trimming removed 7 bases from V and 4 bases from J; junction bases left unmatched: 8. Germline V gene sequence: CDR1 SGHRS, CDR2 YFSETQ. CDR3 length: 14 residues. DNA of the CDR3: TGCGCCAGCGACCCTTCGGGGGGATACAATGAGCAGTTCTTC. It encodes CASDPSGGYNEQFF.